This entry lists 8 T cell receptor beta chains sequenced from one sample in a study of cytomegalovirus exposure and HLA in healthy donors. Assay used: immunoSEQ multiplex PCR; TCRdb lists only in-frame clones, some missing. The sample carries almost 65,000 clones, 75% to 90% recorded once. Source material: PBMCs. The receptors come from a woman aged 18-35 years in good health and CMV-seronegative.

The rearrangement uses TRBV30 and TRBJ1-4; D is perhaps TRBD1 (5 bases). V was pared by 5 bases and J by 4 bases, with 17 bases between. Per germline, CDR1 GTSNPN and CDR2 SVGIG (reference sequence). CDR3 size: 15 residues. For the CDR3, the DNA is TGTGCCTGGGCAAAGGGGTTGGGCCTTAATGAAAAACTGTTTTTT. Protein sequence: CAWAKGLGLNEKLFF.

The V call is TRBV7-6, the J call TRBJ1-1; TRBD1 matches 11 bases. CDR1 and CDR2 from the germline V gene are SGHVS and FNYEAQ. The CDR3 totals 18 residues. Trimming removed 5 bases from V and 4 bases from J; junction bases left unmatched: 15. The CDR3 spells CASSRRRDRGFFGTEAFF. The CDR3 DNA reads as TGTGCCAGCAGCCGGAGAAGGGACAGGGGGTTTTTCGGCACTGAAGCTTTCTTT.

The chain couples TRBV7-6 to TRBJ2-3; possibly TRBD2 for D (5 bases). This CDR3 region has 16 residues. The germline V and J ends were trimmed by 1 base and 0 bases, with 11 bases remaining between them. Germline V gene sequence: CDR1 SGHVS, CDR2 FNYEAQ. DNA of the CDR3: TGTGCCAGCAGCTTAGGGTCCAGCGGCAGCACAGATACGCAGTATTTT. This translates into CASSLGSSGSTDTQYF.

This clone appeared once. J is TRBJ2-3 and V is TRBV9, with D possibly TRBD1 on 5 matching bases. V lost 0 bases and J lost 5, with 19 bases in between. CDR1 and CDR2 (germline): SGDLS, YYNGEE. CDR3 length equals 17 residues. CDR3 nucleotides: TGTGCCAGCAGCGTAGGTTGGGGCGGAATTGGTGGAGATACGCAGTATTTT. Translation gives CASSVGWGGIGGDTQYF. Drawing the rest from reference TRBV9 and TRBJ2-3, the complete variable domain is DSGVTQTPKHLITATGQRVTLRCSPRSGDLSVYWYQQSLDQGLQFLIQYYNGEERAKGNILERFSAQQFPDLHSELNLSSLELGDSALYFCASSVGWGGIGGDTQYFGPGTRLTVL.

The chain links TRBV4-2 to TRBJ2-1; TRBD2 matches at 9 bases. CDR1 LGHNA and CDR2 YNFKEQ come from the germline V gene. V lost 2 bases to trimming and J lost 0 bases; unmatched junction nucleotides: 5. The CDR3 contains 17 residues. The CDR3 region has the DNA TGTGCCAGCAGCCAACCGGCGGGGGGGAGCTCCTACAATGAGCAGTTCTTC. This translates into CASSQPAGGSSYNEQFF.

This chain uses TRBV4-3 with TRBJ2-2; 10 nucleotides match TRBD1. The trim removed 1 base at V and 4 bases at J, leaving 6 bases unmatched. The CDR3 loop spans 17 amino acids. Germline values: CDR1 LGHNA, CDR2 YSLEER. This chain's CDR3 is CASSQAPGQGITGELFF. The CDR3, as DNA: TGCGCCAGCAGCCAAGCACCGGGACAGGGGATCACCGGGGAGCTGTTTTTT.

This chain connects TRBV4-3 to TRBJ2-5, with TRBD2 as a possible D gene (6 bases). The CDR3 runs to 15 residues. Per the germline V gene, CDR1 is LGHNA and CDR2 is YSLEER. V lost 0 bases and J 5 bases, leaving 13 bases between the germline ends. CDR3 nucleotides: TGCGCCAGCAGCCAAGATACCCGGGGGATCGAGACCCAGTACTTC. Its translation is CASSQDTRGIETQYF.

V usage is TRBV29-1 and J usage is TRBJ2-1, with a weak D call TRBD2 (5 bases). The V gene's germline CDR1 is SQVTM and CDR2 ANQGSEA. The ends were cut back, 3 bases at V and 11 bases at J, with 17 bases in the middle. The CDR3 contains 13 residues. CDR3 sequence (DNA): TGCAGCGTTGACGGTCTAGCCTTTAGTCAGCAGTTCTTC. This sequence encodes CSVDGLAFSQQFF.